This T cell receptor beta chain was sequenced during a study of blood T cells in healthy people across ages. This CDR3 spans 12 amino acids. Germline CDR1 reads MNHNY; CDR2 reads SVGAGI (reference sequence). Trimming removed 8 bases from V and 4 bases from J, with 12 bases in between. With a J-beta primer mix and a sample-barcoded 5' primer, a second PCR ran about 6 to 11 cycles. TCRdb reanalysed the 5' RACE reads using MiXCR and keeps one entry per CDR3 protein. Of about 780,000 distinct CDR3 sequences listed, 35% to 50% are singletons. The rearrangement joins TRBV6-6 to TRBJ2-7; D perhaps matches TRBD1 (5 bases). Specimen: blood. This clonotype originated in a man older than 75 in good health. The CDR3 loop is CASCQGTYEQYF. The CDR3 bases are TGTGCCAGCTGCCAGGGTACTTACGAGCAGTACTTC.